The 12 T cell receptor beta chains presented below share a single source sample, sequenced in a study of T cell repertoires in cytomegalovirus infection. For these TCRs, the target antigens are not known. MiXCR, run by TCRdb on the reads, gives a single entry per CDR3 protein. The table includes under 500,000 distinct CDR3 sequences, approximately 46% detected once. This specimen consisted of cultured PBMCs, obtained from culture after CMV antigen stimulation. Receptors were obtained from a human donor in good health (CMV status not recorded). Some clones in this sample may be carry-over from other donors' samples.

This chain joins TRBV11-2 and TRBJ1-5; D is uncertain. V was pared by 5 bases and J by 6 bases, with 11 bases between. The CDR3 totals 13 residues. Germline CDR1 reads SGHAT; CDR2 reads FQNNGV. DNA of the CDR3: TGTGCCAGCAGCCCGGGTACAGCTCAGCCCCAGCATTTT. Protein sequence: CASSPGTAQPQHF.

This chain links TRBV9 with TRBJ2-5; 8 bases map to TRBD1. This CDR3 spans 16 amino acids. Germline V gene sequence: CDR1 SGDLS, CDR2 YYNGEE. J lost 5 bases, V lost 4 bases, and 13 bases had no gene match. The CDR3 DNA reads TGTGCCAGCAGCTTTCTAACAGGGGGAAGGTCGGAGACCCAGTACTTC. Translated, it gives CASSFLTGGRSETQYF.

The chain uses TRBV27 and TRBJ1-1; 7 positions agree with TRBD1. J gave up 5 bases and V 10 bases, and 16 bases lay outside the gene matches. Per the germline V gene, CDR1 is MNHEY and CDR2 is SMNVEV (reference sequence). The CDR3 runs to 15 residues. The CDR3 DNA follows: TGTGCCACCACCCGGAGGGGGCTAGGGAAAACTGAAGCTTTCTTT. Protein: CATTRRGLGKTEAFF.

This chain joins TRBV20-1 and TRBJ2-2; 8 positions agree with TRBD1. The germline gives CDR1 DFQATT, CDR2 SNEGSKA (reference sequence). This CDR3 has 14 residues. J gave up 5 bases and V 3 bases, and 5 bases lay outside the gene matches. Here the CDR3 reads CSASAGGLTGELFF. In DNA, the CDR3 is TGCAGTGCTAGTGCAGGGGGCTTGACCGGGGAGCTGTTTTTT.

The V and J genes are TRBV12-3 or TRBV12-4 and TRBJ1-3; 9 bases line up with TRBD1. The CDR3 sequence is 19 residues long. V was clipped by 6 bases and J by 0 bases; unmatched bases: 15. The CDR3 DNA follows: TGTGCCAGCAGCCTCATAACAGGGGGCTTGATTAACTCTGGAAACACCATATATTTT. This gives the protein CASSLITGGLINSGNTIYF.

This rearrangement joins TRBV6-1 to TRBJ2-5; 7 bases match TRBD1. The CDR3 loop spans 14 amino acids. V lost 5 bases and J lost 1; bases outside the gene matches: 4. Germline CDR1 MNHNS, CDR2 SASEGT. CDR3 sequence: CASSKRQGQETQYF. The CDR3 nucleotides read TGTGCCAGCAGTAAAAGACAGGGCCAAGAGACCCAGTACTTC.

This clonotype was recorded a few times. The chain is built from TRBV7-9 and TRBJ1-1; D unresolved. The CDR3 totals 15 residues. The V end was cut by 2 bases, the J end by 5 bases, with 15 bases between. The germline gives CDR1 SEHNR, CDR2 FQNEAQ (reference sequence). For the CDR3, the DNA is TGTGCCAGCAGCTTAAGTGAACGGTCGGGGACTGAAGCTTTCTTT. Its translation is CASSLSERSGTEAFF.

This clonotype occurred a few times. The J gene is TRBJ2-5, the V gene TRBV7-9; D gene uncertain. Germline CDR1 and CDR2: SEHNR and FQNEAQ (reference sequence). Between the trimmed V and J ends, which lost 10 bases and 5 bases, there was a span of 14 bases. The CDR3 sequence is 12 residues long. As DNA, the CDR3 is TGTGCCACGTCGAAGGCCGGGGAGACCCAGTACTTC. Translated, it gives CATSKAGETQYF.

This clonotype has only a few counts. V is TRBV28 and J is TRBJ1-2; D may be TRBD1 (5 bases). Trimming pared 5 bases from V and 0 bases from J, leaving 19 bases between. This CDR3 region has 17 residues. Germline CDR1 reads MDHEN; CDR2 reads SYDVKM. CDR3 amino acids: CASSPETVFRANYGYTF. CDR3 sequence (DNA): TGTGCCAGCAGTCCTGAGACAGTCTTCAGAGCTAACTATGGCTACACCTTC.

This clonotype appeared a few times. The chain has TRBV4-2 and TRBJ1-6, with D hard to call. The CDR3 sequence is 14 residues long. CDR1 is LGHNA and CDR2 is YNFKEQ in the germline V gene. The ends were cut back, 1 base at V and 7 bases at J, with 8 bases in the middle. CDR3 DNA sequence: TGTGCCAGCAGCCAAGGCAATGAGAATTCACCCCTCCACTTT. Protein product: CASSQGNENSPLHF.

In this sample, this clonotype turned up a few times. The chain uses TRBV7-6 and TRBJ2-3; 9 nucleotides match TRBD2. This CDR3 is 15 amino acids long. The J segment lost 3 bases and the V segment lost 2 bases, leaving 3 bases of the junction unmatched. CDR1 is SGHVS, CDR2 FNYEAQ, per germline. CDR3 loop: CASSLSLAGTDTQYF. The CDR3 coding sequence is TGTGCCAGCAGCTTATCGCTAGCGGGAACAGATACGCAGTATTTT. Looking up the rest from reference TRBV7-6 and TRBJ2-3 gives the full variable domain: GAGVSQSPRYKVTKRGQDVALRCDPISGHVSLYWYRQALGQGPEFLTYFNYEAQQDKSGLPNDRFSAERPEGSISTLTIQRTEQRDSAMYRCASSLSLAGTDTQYFGPGTRLTVL.

This clonotype showed up just a few times. V is TRBV7-8 and J is TRBJ2-7, with 7 bases aligning to TRBD2. The ends lost 4 bases at V and 3 bases at J; junction bases unmatched: 12. The CDR3 is 16 amino acids. Per germline, CDR1 SGHVS and CDR2 FQNEAQ. CDR3 coding DNA: TGTGCCAGCAGCTCGGCCTGGGGGGGGACGGGCTACGAGCAGTACTTC. This sequence encodes CASSSAWGGTGYEQYF.